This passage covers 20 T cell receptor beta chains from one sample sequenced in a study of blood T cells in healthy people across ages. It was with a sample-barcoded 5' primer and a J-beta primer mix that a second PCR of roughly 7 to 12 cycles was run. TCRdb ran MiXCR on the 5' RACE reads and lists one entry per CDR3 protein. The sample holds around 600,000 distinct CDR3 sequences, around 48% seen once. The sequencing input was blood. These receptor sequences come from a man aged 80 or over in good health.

CDR3 amino acids: CSARSPDSRAYEQYF. In DNA, the CDR3 is TGCAGTGCGCGATCCCCTGACAGTAGAGCCTACGAGCAGTACTTC. The genes are TRBV20-1 and TRBJ2-5; TRBD1 might be the D (5 bases). The J call may be mistaken, given a closer DNA end match to TRBJ2-7. The CDR3 extends over 15 amino acids. CDR1 DFQATT and CDR2 SNEGSKA come from the germline V gene (reference sequence).

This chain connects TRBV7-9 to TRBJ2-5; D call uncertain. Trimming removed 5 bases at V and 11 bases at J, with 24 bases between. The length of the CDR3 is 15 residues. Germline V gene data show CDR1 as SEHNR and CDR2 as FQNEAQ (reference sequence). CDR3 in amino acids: CASSQDSVTYNEQYF. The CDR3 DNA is TGTGCCAGCAGCCAAGACTCGGTGACCTACAATGAGCAGTACTTC.

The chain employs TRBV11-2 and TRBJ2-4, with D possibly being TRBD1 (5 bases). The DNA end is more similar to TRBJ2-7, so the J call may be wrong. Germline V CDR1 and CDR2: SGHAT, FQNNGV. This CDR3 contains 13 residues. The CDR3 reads CASSTTSGSEQYF. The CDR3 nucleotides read TGTGCCAGCAGCACTACCTCAGGGTCCGAGCAGTACTTC.

The CDR3 spells CSARSDALGYTF. The CDR3 nucleotides are TGCAGTGCGAGGTCCGACGCCCTCGGCTACACCTTC. The chain uses TRBV20-1 and TRBJ1-2; D gene ambiguous. V was shortened by 6 bases and J by 8 bases, with 16 bases between the two germline ends. Germline V gene sequence: CDR1 DFQATT, CDR2 SNEGSKA (reference sequence). The CDR3 has 12 residues.

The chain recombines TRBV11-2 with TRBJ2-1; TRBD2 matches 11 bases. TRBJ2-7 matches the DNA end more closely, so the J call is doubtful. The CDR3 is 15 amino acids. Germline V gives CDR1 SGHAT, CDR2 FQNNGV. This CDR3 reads CASSQTSGSGNEQYF. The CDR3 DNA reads TGTGCCAGCAGTCAAACTAGCGGGAGTGGCAACGAGCAGTACTTC.

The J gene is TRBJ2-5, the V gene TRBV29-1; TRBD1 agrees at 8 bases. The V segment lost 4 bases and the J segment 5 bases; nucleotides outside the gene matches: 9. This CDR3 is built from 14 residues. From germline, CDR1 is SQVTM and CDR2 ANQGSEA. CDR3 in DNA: TGCAGCGTTGGCCTGACAGGGGTGGTGGAGACCCAGTACTTC. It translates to CSVGLTGVVETQYF.

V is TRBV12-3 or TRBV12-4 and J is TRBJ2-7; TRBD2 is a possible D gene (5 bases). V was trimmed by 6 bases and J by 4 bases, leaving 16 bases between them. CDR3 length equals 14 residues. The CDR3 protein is CASRPGRRSYEQYF. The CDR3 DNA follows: TGTGCCAGCAGACCCGGACGGAGGTCGTACGAGCAGTACTTC.

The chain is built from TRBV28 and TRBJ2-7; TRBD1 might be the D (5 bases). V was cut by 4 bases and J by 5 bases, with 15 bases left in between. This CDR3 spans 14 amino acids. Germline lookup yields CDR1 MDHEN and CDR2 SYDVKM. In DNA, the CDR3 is TGTGCCAGCAGTTGGGGCCGTCAGAGCAACGAGCAGTACTTC. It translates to CASSWGRQSNEQYF.

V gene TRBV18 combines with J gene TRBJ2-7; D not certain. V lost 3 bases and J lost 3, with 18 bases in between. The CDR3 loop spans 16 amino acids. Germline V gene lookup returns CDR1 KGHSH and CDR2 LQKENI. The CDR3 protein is CASSPGSARSIYEQYF. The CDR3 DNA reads TGTGCCAGCTCACCCGGGTCCGCTAGGAGTATCTACGAGCAGTACTTC.

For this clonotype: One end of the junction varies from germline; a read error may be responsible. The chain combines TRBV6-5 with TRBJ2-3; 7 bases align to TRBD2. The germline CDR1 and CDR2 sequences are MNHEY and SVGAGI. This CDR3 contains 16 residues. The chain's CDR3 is CASSYVSSGHTGTQYF. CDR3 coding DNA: TGTGCCAGCAGTTACGTGTCTAGCGGCCACACAGGTACGCAGTATTTT.

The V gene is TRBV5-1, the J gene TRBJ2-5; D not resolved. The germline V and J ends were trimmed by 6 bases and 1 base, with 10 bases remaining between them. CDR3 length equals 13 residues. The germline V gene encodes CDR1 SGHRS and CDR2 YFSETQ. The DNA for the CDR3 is TGCGCCAGCACCGAGCAGGTCCAAGAGACCCAGTACTTC. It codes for CASTEQVQETQYF. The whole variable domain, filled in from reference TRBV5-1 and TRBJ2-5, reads KAGVTQTPRYLIKTRGQQVTLSCSPISGHRSVSWYQQTPGQGLQFLFEYFSETQRNKGNFPGRFSGRQFSNSRSEMNVSTLELGDSALYLCASTEQVQETQYFGPGTRLLVL.

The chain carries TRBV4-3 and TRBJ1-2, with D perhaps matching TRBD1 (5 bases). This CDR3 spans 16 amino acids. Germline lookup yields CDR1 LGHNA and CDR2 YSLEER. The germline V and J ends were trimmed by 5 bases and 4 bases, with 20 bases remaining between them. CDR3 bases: TGCGCCAGCAGCTCCTCCGGGACGTTAGCGACCTATGGCTACACCTTC. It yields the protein CASSSSGTLATYGYTF.

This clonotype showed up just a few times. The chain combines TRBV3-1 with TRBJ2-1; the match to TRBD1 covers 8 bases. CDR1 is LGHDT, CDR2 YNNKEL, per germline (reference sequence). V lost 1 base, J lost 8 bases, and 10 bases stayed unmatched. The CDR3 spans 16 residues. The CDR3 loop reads CASSQGAWAGGDEQFF. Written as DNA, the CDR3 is TGTGCCAGCAGCCAAGGAGCGTGGGCAGGGGGCGATGAGCAGTTCTTC.

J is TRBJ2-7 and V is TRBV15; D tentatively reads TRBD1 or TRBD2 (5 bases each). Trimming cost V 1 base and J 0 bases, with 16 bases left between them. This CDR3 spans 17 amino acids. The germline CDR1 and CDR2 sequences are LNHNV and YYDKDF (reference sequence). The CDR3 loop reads CATSRGSGTHYSYEQYF. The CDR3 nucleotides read TGTGCCACCAGCAGAGGTTCCGGGACCCATTACTCCTACGAGCAGTACTTC.

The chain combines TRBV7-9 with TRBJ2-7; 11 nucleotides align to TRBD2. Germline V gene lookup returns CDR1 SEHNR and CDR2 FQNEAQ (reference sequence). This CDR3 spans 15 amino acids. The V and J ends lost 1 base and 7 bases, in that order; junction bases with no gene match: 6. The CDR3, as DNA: TGTGCCAGCAGCTTAGACCTAGCGGGAGGAGATGAGCAGTACTTC. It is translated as CASSLDLAGGDEQYF.

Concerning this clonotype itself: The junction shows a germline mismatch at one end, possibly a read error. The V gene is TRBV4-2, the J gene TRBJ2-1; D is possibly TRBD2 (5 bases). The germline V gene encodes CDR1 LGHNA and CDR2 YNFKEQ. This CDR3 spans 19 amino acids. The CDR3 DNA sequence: TGTGCCAGCAACCAAGAAATGCCAGCGGCTGTTAGCTCCTACAATGAGCAGTTCTTC. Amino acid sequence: CASNQEMPAAVSSYNEQFF.

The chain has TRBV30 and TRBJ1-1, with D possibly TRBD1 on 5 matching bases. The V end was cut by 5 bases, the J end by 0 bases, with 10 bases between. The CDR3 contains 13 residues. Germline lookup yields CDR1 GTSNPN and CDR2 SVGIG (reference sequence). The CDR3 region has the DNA TGTGCCTGGGACAGAGGCATGAACACTGAAGCTTTCTTT. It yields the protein CAWDRGMNTEAFF.

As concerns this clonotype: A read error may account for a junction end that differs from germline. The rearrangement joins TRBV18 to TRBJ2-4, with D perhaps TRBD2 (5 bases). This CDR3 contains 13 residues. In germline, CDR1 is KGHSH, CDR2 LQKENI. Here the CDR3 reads CASSGVAQNIQYF. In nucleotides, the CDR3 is TGTGCCAGCTCCGGGGTAGCCCAAAACATTCAGTACTTC.

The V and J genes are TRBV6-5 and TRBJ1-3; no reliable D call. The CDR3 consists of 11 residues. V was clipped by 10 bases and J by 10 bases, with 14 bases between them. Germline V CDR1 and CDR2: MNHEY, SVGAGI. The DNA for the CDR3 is TGTGCCACCAGAGTTGCCTCGACCATATATTTT. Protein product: CATRVASTIYF.

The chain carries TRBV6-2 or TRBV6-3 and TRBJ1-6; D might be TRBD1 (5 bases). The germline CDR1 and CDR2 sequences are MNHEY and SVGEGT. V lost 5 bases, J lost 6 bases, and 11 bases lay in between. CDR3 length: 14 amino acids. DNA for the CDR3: TGTGCCAGCAGTATGGGACGGACTAATTCACCCCTCCACTTT. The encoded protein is CASSMGRTNSPLHF.